The sequence of this T cell receptor (beta chain) was determined in a study of blood T cell repertoires in COVID-19. Study-wide context: Sites across the United States, Italy and Spain contributed samples from acute and convalescent COVID-19. Nucleic acid was either cDNA or gDNA, and it came from T cells, B-cell-depleted T cells, or PBMCs.

Generated by immunoSEQ multiplex PCR, the TCRdb table keeps only in-frame clones and is missing some. Here the sample spans approximately 90,000 clones, more than 75% being singletons. Trimming cost V 5 bases and J 3 bases, with 13 bases left between them. Germline V gene lookup returns CDR1 SGHTA and CDR2 FQGTGA. This CDR3 has 14 residues. Input material: peripheral blood. The origin of this receptor is a human donor with acute or convalescent COVID-19. The donor label of this sample is uncertain. This chain joins TRBV7-3 and TRBJ2-5, with TRBD1 as a possible D gene (7 bases). CDR3 coding DNA: TGTGCCAGCAGCCCTCAGGGGGGAAAAGAGACCCAGTACTTC. Protein: CASSPQGGKETQYF.